A single sample is the source of the 24 T cell receptor beta chains below, sequenced in a study of T cell repertoires in cytomegalovirus infection. A single record per CDR3 protein comes from TCRdb applying MiXCR to the reads. The sample shows some 68,000 distinct CDR3 sequences, approximately 22% of them seen only once. Which antigens these TCRs recognize remains unknown. Input material: PBMCs, sequenced either directly or after in vitro stimulation (not recorded which). The receptors derive from a human donor in good health (CMV status not recorded). Some clones in this sample may be carry-over from other donors' samples.

The table lists this clonotype with a few counts. CDR3 in amino acids: CSVDSGGAGYTF. The CDR3 DNA follows: TGCAGCGTTGATTCTGGGGGTGCTGGCTACACCTTC. The rearrangement joins TRBV29-1 to TRBJ1-2, with D possibly matching TRBD1 (5 bases). Per the germline V gene, CDR1 is SQVTM and CDR2 is ANQGSEA. V lost 3 bases to trimming and J lost 7 bases, with 12 bases between them. The CDR3 covers 12 residues.

This clonotype was seen a handful of times. V is TRBV19 and J is TRBJ2-3; 8 bases fit TRBD2. The CDR3 runs to 14 residues. Germline V gene lookup returns CDR1 LNHDA and CDR2 SQIVND (reference sequence). Losses at the gene ends were 6 bases for V and 4 bases for J; bases not matched to a gene: 6. The CDR3 loop is CASSRGREADTQYF. CDR3 nucleotides: TGTGCCAGTAGCCGAGGGCGGGAGGCAGATACGCAGTATTTT.

This chain connects TRBV28 to TRBJ2-1, with TRBD2 matching over 10 bases. The ends lost 4 bases at V and 3 bases at J; junction bases unmatched: 15. The CDR3 extends over 19 amino acids. The germline CDR1 and CDR2 sequences are MDHEN and SYDVKM. CDR3 region: CASSSPRGRTSGNYNEQFF. CDR3 DNA: TGTGCCAGCAGTTCACCCCGGGGTCGGACTAGCGGCAACTACAATGAGCAGTTCTTC.

In its sample, this clonotype was seen many times. This chain connects TRBV7-6 to TRBJ2-1; D is perhaps TRBD2 (5 bases). Trimming removed 4 bases at V and 5 bases at J, with 24 bases between. This CDR3 is 18 amino acids long. Germline assignment: CDR1 SGHVS and CDR2 FNYEAQ. The chain's CDR3 is CASSSRVYTVTRDNEQFF. The CDR3 DNA sequence: TGTGCCAGCAGCTCACGGGTTTATACGGTTACTAGGGACAATGAGCAGTTCTTC.

This rearrangement joins TRBV7-2 to TRBJ2-3; 14 bases match TRBD2. CDR3 length equals 18 residues. The V gene's germline CDR1 is SGHTA and CDR2 FQGNSA. Unmatched junction bases numbered 11, after V lost 5 bases and J lost 4 bases. CDR3 protein: CASSRVLPGLAGADTQYF. CDR3 coding DNA: TGTGCCAGCAGCCGAGTTTTGCCGGGACTAGCGGGAGCAGATACGCAGTATTTT.

A few counts support this clonotype. This chain joins TRBV6-2 or TRBV6-3 and TRBJ2-7; D is perhaps TRBD1 or TRBD2 (6 bases each). CDR3 size: 15 residues. V was pared by 2 bases and J by 2 bases, with 13 bases between. Germline V gene lookup returns CDR1 MNHEY and CDR2 SVGEGT. The CDR3 sequence: CASSYGGLNTYEQYF. DNA for the CDR3: TGTGCCAGCAGTTACGGGGGGCTCAACACCTACGAGCAGTACTTC.

The CDR3 DNA sequence: TGCAGTGCTAGAGGACTAGCGGGAGGGTCCTACAATGAGCAGTTCTTC. It yields the protein CSARGLAGGSYNEQFF. This sequence joins TRBV20-1 and TRBJ2-1; 14 positions match TRBD2. The CDR3 contains 16 residues. The J segment lost 1 base and the V segment lost 1 base, leaving 0 bases of the junction unmatched. Germline lookup yields CDR1 DFQATT and CDR2 SNEGSKA (reference sequence).

This clonotype was detected a few times. V and J are TRBV12-3 or TRBV12-4 and TRBJ2-2; tentative D call: TRBD2 (5 bases). The CDR3 covers 15 residues. V dropped 6 bases and J dropped 6 bases, with 17 bases sitting between them. CDR3 region: CASRIGGSRAGELFF. The CDR3, as DNA: TGTGCCAGCAGAATAGGCGGGTCTCGAGCCGGGGAGCTGTTTTTT.

The V call is TRBV19, the J call TRBJ2-1; maybe TRBD2 (6 bases). V lost 5 bases, J lost 1 base, and 12 bases lay in between. Germline V gene lookup returns CDR1 LNHDA and CDR2 SQIVND (reference sequence). CDR3 length: 15 residues. This CDR3 reads CASSFRDSSYNEQFF. The CDR3 DNA reads as TGTGCCAGTAGTTTCCGGGACTCTTCCTACAATGAGCAGTTCTTC.

The chain uses TRBV4-1 and TRBJ2-7; perhaps TRBD2 as D (5 bases). V was cut by 8 bases and J by 2 bases, with 13 bases left in between. This CDR3 comprises 13 residues. Germline V gene lookup returns CDR1 MGHRA and CDR2 YSYEKL. DNA of the CDR3: TGCGCCAGCGCGGTAGCGAACACCTACGAGCAGTACTTC. Protein: CASAVANTYEQYF.

The chain has TRBV4-1 and TRBJ2-7, with TRBD2 identical over 11 bases. This CDR3 has 17 amino acids. The germline CDR1 and CDR2 sequences are MGHRA and YSYEKL. J was trimmed by 1 base and V by 6 bases; bases with no gene match: 11. The CDR3 here is CASRKGGLAGGSYEQYF. In DNA, the CDR3 is TGCGCCAGCAGAAAAGGCGGCCTAGCGGGAGGATCCTACGAGCAGTACTTC.

V gene TRBV3-1 combines with J gene TRBJ2-7, with 8 bases fitting TRBD1. CDR1 is LGHDT and CDR2 is YNNKEL in the germline V gene (reference sequence). V lost 2 bases to trimming and J lost 4 bases; unmatched junction nucleotides: 7. This CDR3 contains 15 residues. CDR3 coding DNA: TGTGCCAGCAGCCAATGGACAGGGTACGGGTACGAGCAGTACTTC. Amino acids: CASSQWTGYGYEQYF.

This clonotype was counted only a few times. The V and J genes are TRBV2 and TRBJ2-3; 15 bases match TRBD2. V was pared by 5 bases and J by 2 bases, with 5 bases of the junction left unmatched. Per the germline V gene, CDR1 is SNHLY and CDR2 is FYNNEI. This CDR3 comprises 17 residues. CDR3 nucleotide sequence: TGTGCCAGCAGTACCGGACTAGCGGGAGGGCCCACAGATACGCAGTATTTT. As protein: CASSTGLAGGPTDTQYF. Filled out from reference TRBV2 and TRBJ2-3, the complete variable domain reads EPEVTQTPSHQVTQMGQEVILRCVPISNHLYFYWYRQILGQKVEFLVSFYNNEISEKSEIFDDQFSVERPDGSNFTLKIRSTKLEDSAMYFCASSTGLAGGPTDTQYFGPGTRLTVL.

V usage is TRBV28 and J usage is TRBJ2-7, with D maybe TRBD1 (7 bases). Germline V CDR1 and CDR2: MDHEN, SYDVKM. The CDR3 runs to 16 residues. V was pared by 6 bases and J by 2 bases, with 20 bases between. As DNA, the CDR3 is TGTGCCAGCAGGGAACTAGGGGGGACAGTGACCTACGAGCAGTACTTC. Translation: CASRELGGTVTYEQYF.

The chain joins TRBV19 to TRBJ2-1; TRBD2 agrees at 7 bases. Germline CDR1 and CDR2: LNHDA and SQIVND (reference sequence). Losses at the gene ends were 6 bases for V and 4 bases for J; bases not matched to a gene: 9. This CDR3 is 15 amino acids long. CDR3 residues: CASSPLATLYNEQFF. The CDR3 bases are TGTGCCAGTAGCCCACTAGCGACCCTTTACAATGAGCAGTTCTTC.

This rearrangement joins TRBV14 to TRBJ2-1; no definite D call. The CDR3 covers 15 residues. The V gene's germline CDR1 is SGHDN and CDR2 FVKESK. V was clipped by 0 bases and J by 6 bases, with 12 bases between them. CDR3 protein: CASSQDGPRTNEQFF. In DNA form, the CDR3 reads TGTGCCAGCAGCCAAGACGGCCCAAGGACCAATGAGCAGTTCTTC.

The gene calls are TRBV5-4 and TRBJ2-7; a weak D match, TRBD2 (5 bases). The CDR3 is 16 amino acids. Per germline, CDR1 SGHNT and CDR2 YYREEE (reference sequence). Trimming stripped 3 bases from V and 4 bases from J, with 20 bases between. The CDR3: CASSSEPGWASYEQYF. CDR3 bases: TGTGCCAGCAGCTCGGAGCCGGGATGGGCTAGTTACGAGCAGTACTTC. Full variable domain (remainder filled in from reference TRBV5-4 and TRBJ2-7): ETGVTQSPTHLIKTRGQQVTLRCSSQSGHNTVSWYQQALGQGPQFIFQYYREEENGRGNFPPRFSGLQFPNYSSELNVNALELDDSALYLCASSSEPGWASYEQYFGPGTRLTVT.

This clonotype was found many times. The chain couples TRBV7-9 to TRBJ1-2; 9 bases fit TRBD1. Germline CDR1 SEHNR, CDR2 FQNEAQ (reference sequence). V trimming: 5 bases; J trimming: 5 bases; junction bases outside the gene matches: 6. The CDR3 runs 14 residues. CDR3 amino acids: CASSPAGTGYGYTF. CDR3 bases: TGTGCCAGCAGCCCCGCCGGGACAGGGTATGGCTACACCTTC.

The V and J genes are TRBV6-1 and TRBJ2-1, with a tentative D call TRBD2 (6 bases). V shed 10 bases and J shed 5 bases, with 21 bases lying between them. Per the germline V gene, CDR1 is MNHNS and CDR2 is SASEGT. This CDR3 spans 15 amino acids. CDR3 amino acids: CATMAWEVAHNEQFF. CDR3 DNA sequence: TGTGCCACCATGGCCTGGGAGGTGGCCCACAATGAGCAGTTCTTC.

V gene TRBV15 combines with J gene TRBJ2-7; no definite D call. Germline-derived CDR1 and CDR2 are LNHNV and YYDKDF (reference sequence). The CDR3 totals 13 residues. Trimming cost V 0 bases and J 4 bases, with 7 bases left between them. CDR3 nucleotides: TGTGCCACCAGCAGAGATTTGCTATACGAGCAGTACGTC. It translates to CATSRDLLYEQYV.

This chain joins TRBV6-2 or TRBV6-3 and TRBJ1-2; D is unclear. Germline CDR1 MNHEY, CDR2 SVGEGT. V was shortened by 2 bases and J by 2 bases, with 24 bases between the two germline ends. The CDR3 has 19 residues. CDR3 sequence (DNA): TGTGCCAGCAGTTACGAGCTGAACAAGAAGAAGCGGGCGAACTATGGCTACACCTTC. It yields the protein CASSYELNKKKRANYGYTF.

This chain joins TRBV7-9 and TRBJ2-2, with TRBD1 matching 9 bases. V lost 4 bases to trimming and J lost 2 bases; unmatched junction nucleotides: 8. The CDR3 extends over 17 amino acids. Germline values: CDR1 SEHNR, CDR2 FQNEAQ (reference sequence). CDR3: CASSSRPGQGNTGELFF. The CDR3 region has the DNA TGTGCCAGCAGCTCGCGACCGGGACAGGGAAACACCGGGGAGCTGTTTTTT.

This clonotype was counted ten times or more. The chain uses TRBV7-2 and TRBJ2-1; 9 nucleotides agree with TRBD2. V lost 8 bases, J lost 8 bases, and 19 bases stayed unmatched. The germline gives CDR1 SGHTA, CDR2 FQGNSA. This CDR3 has 17 residues. The CDR3 bases are TGTGCCAGCCGCCGAACCCCGGGACTAGCTGGGGAATATGAGCAGTTCTTC. Its protein is CASRRTPGLAGEYEQFF.

This chain uses TRBV7-9 with TRBJ2-1; D gene unclear. This CDR3 comprises 11 residues. V was clipped by 4 bases and J by 8 bases, with 6 bases between them. Looked up from germline, CDR1 is SEHNR and CDR2 is FQNEAQ (reference sequence). The CDR3 DNA reads as TGTGCCAGCAGCTCCTCTGATGAGCAGTTCTTC. This gives the protein CASSSSDEQFF.